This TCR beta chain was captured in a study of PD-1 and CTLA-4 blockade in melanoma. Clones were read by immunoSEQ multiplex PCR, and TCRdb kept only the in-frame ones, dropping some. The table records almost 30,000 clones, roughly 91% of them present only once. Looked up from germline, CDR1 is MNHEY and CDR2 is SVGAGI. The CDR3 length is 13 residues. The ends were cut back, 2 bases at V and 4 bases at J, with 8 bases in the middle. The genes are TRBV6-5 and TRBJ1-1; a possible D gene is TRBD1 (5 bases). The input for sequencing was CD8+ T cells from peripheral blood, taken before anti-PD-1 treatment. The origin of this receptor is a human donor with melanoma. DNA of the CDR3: TGTGCCAGCAGTTACATGGGGGGCACTGAAGCTTTCTTT. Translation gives CASSYMGGTEAFF.